Shown below are 3 T cell receptor beta chains from a single sample sequenced in a study of blood T cell repertoires in COVID-19 (dated by TCRdb to the early 2020s). To prepare the library, the immunoSEQ multiplex PCR assay was applied. What TCRdb holds here is the immuneACCESS table cut down to in-frame rearrangements. Part of the clones is not present; checked against another copy, under half of the missing clones reflect an unresolved V gene, and the others are unexplained. A total of 150,000 to 200,000 clones appear in this sample, approximately 86% of them only once. Together, the top ten hold nearly 8.5% of the sample. Material: peripheral blood. The receptors derive from a man aged 60 to 75 with acute or convalescent COVID-19.

The chain couples TRBV2 to TRBJ2-2; 12 bases match TRBD1. Looked up from germline, CDR1 is SNHLY and CDR2 is FYNNEI. Germline trimming cut 7 bases from V and 4 bases from J; bases unmatched to any gene: 7. The CDR3 length is 16 residues. The CDR3 DNA reads TGTGCCAGCACGGGGGGACAGGGGGCAGGCACCGGGGAGCTGTTTTTT. Protein product: CASTGGQGAGTGELFF.

The chain carries TRBV2 and TRBJ1-1; D is ambiguous. CDR3 length: 14 amino acids. Trimming took 7 bases from V and 1 from J, leaving 13 bases between them. In germline, CDR1 is SNHLY, CDR2 FYNNEI. CDR3 residues: CASIFSTGNTEAFF. The CDR3 nucleotides are TGTGCCAGCATCTTCAGTACGGGGAACACTGAAGCTTTCTTT.

This chain connects TRBV5-1 to TRBJ2-1; 8 bases are shared with TRBD2. V lost 4 bases, J lost 8 bases, and 8 bases stayed unmatched. Germline V lookup: CDR1 SGHRS, CDR2 YFSETQ. This CDR3 comprises 14 residues. The CDR3 spells CASSPLSGSHEQFF. The DNA for the CDR3 is TGCGCCAGCAGCCCGTTAAGCGGGAGCCATGAGCAGTTCTTC.